The present T cell receptor (beta chain) was sequenced within a study of T cells in Graves' hyperthyroidism and ophthalmopathy. Points from the study as a whole: Expanded thyroid clonotypes (above 0.001) were mostly also found in blood.

This clonotype was recorded at least ten times. No antigen is known for it. There were TCR beta CDR3 regions amplified from RNA transcripts. First-round RT-PCR of the TCR CDR3 relied on the HTBI primer set. TCRdb reprocessed the multiplex PCR reads via MiXCR and lists one record per CDR3 protein. The sample has around 290,000 distinct CDR3 sequences; roughly 15% are singletons. Hyperthyroidism, newly diagnosed and lasting under 2 months, affected patients aged 18 to 65. Diagnosing involved the use of clinical symptoms, serum thyroxine and TRAb, thyroid ultrasound and orbital computed tomography. The PBMCs were taken from under 12 ml of fresh peripheral blood. The CDR3 length is 15 residues. The J segment lost 8 bases and the V segment lost 2 bases, leaving 9 bases of the junction unmatched. Germline V lookup: CDR1 MNHEY, CDR2 SVGAGI.

The sample was blood. This chain connects TRBV6-5 to TRBJ2-1, with TRBD2 matching 7 bases. The TCR sequence derives from a woman between 40 and 50 years old with Graves' hyperthyroidism. The CDR3 DNA reads TGTGCCAGCAGTTACACCCGGACTAGTTTGGATGAGCAGTTCTTC. Residues: CASSYTRTSLDEQFF.